These T cell receptor beta chains were read from a single sample in a study of blood T cells in healthy people across ages. TCRdb redid the calling of the 5' RACE reads with MiXCR, one entry per CDR3 protein. Of 700,000 to 950,000 distinct CDR3 sequences in the sample, nearly 60% were seen once. Specimen: blood. These receptor sequences come from a man aged 25 to 40 in good health. Both conserved end residues are part of each CDR3. The D gene is left open where the match is weak. Clone size is given for some rows only: seen once, a few or many times, or a class if the clone is expanded.

D	V	size	J	DNA	CDR3
TRBD1	TRBV18	-	TRBJ1-2	TGTGCCAGCTCAAAACGGACAGGGGACTATGGCTACACCTTC	CASSKRTGDYGYTF
-	TRBV6-6	-	TRBJ2-6	TGTGCCAGCAGTCCAGGGGAGGCGGGGGCCAACGTCCTGACTTTC	CASSPGEAGANVLTF
TRBD1	TRBV5-1	-	TRBJ1-2	TGCGCCAGCAGCTTGGTCCCAGGGATCGACAGGGAGAATGGCTACACCTTC	CASSLVPGIDRENGYTF
-	TRBV3-1	-	TRBJ1-1	TGTGCCAGCAGCCAAGAATCCTTGAACACTGAAGCTTTCTTT	CASSQESLNTEAFF
-	TRBV9	-	TRBJ2-2	TGTGCCAGCAGCCTCCGACCTTCATACACCGGGGAGCTGTTTTTT	CASSLRPSYTGELFF
-	TRBV29-1	-	TRBJ2-2	TGCAGCGATAAACCGGGATCCAACACCGGGGAGCTGTTTTTT	CSDKPGSNTGELFF
-	TRBV12-3/TRBV12-4	-	TRBJ2-3	TGTGCCAGCAGCCCGGGACACAGCACAGATACGCAGTATTTT	CASSPGHSTDTQYF
-	TRBV20-1	once	TRBJ1-5	TGCAGTGCTAGAGATCCGATAGGGGGAAGCAATCAGCCCCAGCATTTT	CSARDPIGGSNQPQHF
-	TRBV3-1	-	TRBJ1-1	TGTGCCAGTTCCCTAGGGCACAAGAACACTGAAGCTTTCTTT	CASSLGHKNTEAFF
TRBD1	TRBV28	-	TRBJ1-4	TGTGCCAGCAGTTTTCTCCCAGGGGGGGAAAGTGAAAAACTGTTTTTT	CASSFLPGGESEKLFF
TRBD2	TRBV20-1	-	TRBJ2-7	TGCAGTGCTCCCGTCGGGACTAGTTTCTACGAGCAGTACTTC	CSAPVGTSFYEQYF